A single sample gave rise to the 7 T cell receptor beta chains below, sequenced in a study of cytomegalovirus exposure and HLA in healthy donors. PCR employed 60 Vbeta and 13 Jbeta primers. The repertoire was sequenced with immunoSEQ multiplex PCR; TCRdb's copy has only in-frame clones and lacks some. Here the sample table reports about 160,000 clones. Sequences were obtained from PBMCs. All receptors derive from a woman aged 55 to 70 in good health and CMV-seronegative.

The chain is built from TRBV13 and TRBJ1-2; 10 bases agree with TRBD1. J lost 8 bases, V lost 4 bases, and 1 base had no gene match. There are 12 residues in the CDR3. Germline V gene data show CDR1 as PRHDT and CDR2 as FYEKMQ (reference sequence). CDR3 residues: CASSWTGGGYTF. Here the CDR3 DNA reads TGTGCCAGCAGCTGGACAGGGGGAGGCTACACCTTC.

The genes are TRBV19 and TRBJ2-1, with D possibly matching TRBD2 (6 bases). Germline-derived CDR1 and CDR2 are LNHDA and SQIVND (reference sequence). V was cut by 4 bases and J by 4 bases, with 17 bases left in between. This CDR3 region has 16 residues. In nucleotides, the CDR3 is TGTGCCAGTAGTAAGCTCAGGAGCGGGCCTTACAATGAGCAGTTCTTC. Its protein is CASSKLRSGPYNEQFF.

The genes are TRBV7-2 and TRBJ1-2; D is ambiguous. Germline CDR1 is SGHTA and CDR2 is FQGNSA. V lost 0 bases and J 3 bases, leaving 26 bases between the germline ends. The CDR3 totals 20 residues. The CDR3 DNA follows: TGTGCCAGCAGCTTAGCCCCTTATCGGGATGGCGTGGGGAAGGACTATGGCTACACCTTC. It encodes CASSLAPYRDGVGKDYGYTF. Using reference TRBV7-2 and TRBJ1-2 for the parts outside the CDR3, the full variable domain is GAGVSQSPSNKVTEKGKDVELRCDPISGHTALYWYRQSLGQGLEFLIYFQGNSAPDKSGLPSDRFSAERTGGSVSTLTIQRTQQEDSAVYLCASSLAPYRDGVGKDYGYTFGSGTRLTVV.

The V gene is TRBV10-3, the J gene TRBJ2-7; D is possibly TRBD2 (5 bases). V lost 3 bases to trimming and J lost 0 bases, with 9 bases between them. Germline V gene sequence: CDR1 ENHRY, CDR2 SYGVKD. This CDR3 contains 14 residues. This chain's CDR3 is CAISDQRSSYEQYF. CDR3 bases: TGTGCCATCAGTGACCAGCGGAGCTCCTACGAGCAGTACTTC.

The V call is TRBV7-2, the J call TRBJ1-2; 10 bases match TRBD1. In germline, CDR1 is SGHTA, CDR2 FQGNSA. Germline trimming cut 4 bases from V and 8 bases from J; bases unmatched to any gene: 7. This CDR3 region has 14 residues. The CDR3 DNA is TGTGCCAGCAGCTCGGGGACAGGGGCGCGCGGCTACACCTTC. Residues: CASSSGTGARGYTF.

V usage is TRBV2 and J usage is TRBJ1-5, with D perhaps TRBD1 (5 bases). Germline V gives CDR1 SNHLY, CDR2 FYNNEI. Trimming took 6 bases from V and 6 from J, leaving 15 bases between them. The CDR3 length is 14 residues. CDR3: CASSLQVQRQPQHF. The CDR3 DNA reads as TGTGCCAGCAGCTTACAGGTCCAGCGTCAGCCCCAGCATTTT.

This sequence joins TRBV27 and TRBJ1-3, with 9 bases identical to TRBD1. V lost 1 base and J lost 4; bases outside the gene matches: 8. CDR1 is MNHEY and CDR2 is SMNVEV in the germline V gene (reference sequence). This CDR3 region has 17 residues. The CDR3, as DNA: TGTGCCAGCAGTTTATTTGGACAGGGGTTCTCAGGAAACACCATATATTTT. Translated: CASSLFGQGFSGNTIYF.